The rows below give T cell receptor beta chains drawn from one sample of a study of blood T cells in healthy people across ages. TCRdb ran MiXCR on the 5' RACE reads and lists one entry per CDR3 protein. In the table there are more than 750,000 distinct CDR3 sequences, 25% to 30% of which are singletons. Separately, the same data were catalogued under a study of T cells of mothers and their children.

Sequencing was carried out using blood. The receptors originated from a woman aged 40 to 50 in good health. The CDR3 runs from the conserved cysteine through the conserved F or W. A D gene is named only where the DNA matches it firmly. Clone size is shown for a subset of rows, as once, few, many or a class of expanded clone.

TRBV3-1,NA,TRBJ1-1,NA,TGTGCCAGCAGCCAAGATTTAAAGGATGTTTGGACAAAGAACACTGAAGCTTTCTTT,CASSQDLKDVWTKNTEAFF
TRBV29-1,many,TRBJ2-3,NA,TGCAGCGTTGACGGCACGGACGGCACAGATACGCAGTATTTT,CSVDGTDGTDTQYF
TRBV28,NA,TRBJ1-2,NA,TGTGCCAGCAGTTTACGGGATCTGGGCGGCTACACCTTC,CASSLRDLGGYTF
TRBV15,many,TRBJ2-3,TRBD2,TGTGCCACCAGCACCAGCGGGGGCCCAGATACGCAGTATTTT,CATSTSGGPDTQYF
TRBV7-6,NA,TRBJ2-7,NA,TGTGCCAGCAGCTTAGGTATCAACGGCGAGCAGTACTTC,CASSLGINGEQYF
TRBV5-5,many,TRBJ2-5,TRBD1,TGTGCCAGCAGCTTGGTGGCGGACAGGGGGCAGACCCAGTACTTC,CASSLVADRGQTQYF
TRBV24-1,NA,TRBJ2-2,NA,TGTGCCACCAGTGGGCGGTCCAACACCGGGGAGCTGTTTTTT,CATSGRSNTGELFF
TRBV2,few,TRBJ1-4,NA,TGTGCCAGCAGCTACCAAGGTCCAACTAATGAAAAACTGTTTTTT,CASSYQGPTNEKLFF
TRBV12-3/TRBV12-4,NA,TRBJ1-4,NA,TGTGCCAGCAGCTCACCCAAGGACAGAAATGAAAAACTGTTTTTT,CASSSPKDRNEKLFF
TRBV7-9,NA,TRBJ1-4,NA,TGTGCCAGCAGCTTAGTCGGCGGCGCAACTAATGAAAAACTGTTTTTT,CASSLVGGATNEKLFF
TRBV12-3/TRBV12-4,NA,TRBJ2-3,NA,TGTGCCAGCAGTTTCGGAGGCGGTGCCACAGATACGCAGTATTTT,CASSFGGGATDTQYF
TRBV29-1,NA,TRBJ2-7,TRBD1,TGCAGCGTTGAAGATGGGACAGGGACGTACGAGCAGTACTTC,CSVEDGTGTYEQYF
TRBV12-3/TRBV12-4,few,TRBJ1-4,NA,TGTGCCAGCGGTCCCACAGTTTCGGCTAATGAAAAACTGTTTTTT,CASGPTVSANEKLFF
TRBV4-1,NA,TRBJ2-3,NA,TGCACCAGCAGCCAGTGGGGCAGAAGCACAGATACGCAGTATTTT,CTSSQWGRSTDTQYF
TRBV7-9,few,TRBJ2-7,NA,TGTGCCAGCAGCTTAGTGCAGGGGGGTCTCTACGAGCAGTACTTC,CASSLVQGGLYEQYF
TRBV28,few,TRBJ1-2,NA,TGTGCCAGCAGTTTGGGCGACAGGTGGGTCAACTATGGCTACACCTTC,CASSLGDRWVNYGYTF
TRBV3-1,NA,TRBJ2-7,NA,TGTGCCAGCAGCCAAGATAAGGCAAGGGACTCCCACGCCTACGAGCAGTACTTC,CASSQDKARDSHAYEQYF
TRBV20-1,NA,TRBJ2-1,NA,TGCAGTGCTAGAGGGGTCGGGGGCCGCCTGAATGAGCAGTTCTTC,CSARGVGGRLNEQFF
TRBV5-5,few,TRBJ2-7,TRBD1,TGTGCCAGCAGCAACCGGGACAGGGCTCCCGAGCAGTACTTC,CASSNRDRAPEQYF
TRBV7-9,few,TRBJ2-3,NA,TGTGCCAGCAGCCCGGAGGAAGGAAGCACAGATACGCAGTATTTT,CASSPEEGSTDTQYF
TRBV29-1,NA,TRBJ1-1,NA,TGCAGCGTCGCCGGCCCTCAGTGGGTGAACACTGAAGCTTTCTTT,CSVAGPQWVNTEAFF
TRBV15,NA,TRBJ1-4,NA,TGTGCCACCAGCAGAGATCGGTTGCCCGATACGCAGTTTTTT,CATSRDRLPDTQFF
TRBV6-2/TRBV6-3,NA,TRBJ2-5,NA,TGTGCCAGCACTTCCGGACTTCCCGAAGAGACCCAGTACTTC,CASTSGLPEETQYF
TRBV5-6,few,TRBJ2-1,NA,TGTGCCAGCAGCTTGTTCGGGGGCTACAATGAGCAGTTCTTC,CASSLFGGYNEQFF
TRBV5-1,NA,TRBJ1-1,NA,TGCGCCAGCAGCCCGGAAACCCTCACTGAAGCTTTCTTT,CASSPETLTEAFF
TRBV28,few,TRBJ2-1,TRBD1,TGTGCCAGCAGTGACCGGGACAGTCAGTTCTTC,CASSDRDSQFF
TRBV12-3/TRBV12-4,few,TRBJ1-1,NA,TGTGCCAGCAGTAGGGACAACCCAGAAGCTTTCTTT,CASSRDNPEAFF
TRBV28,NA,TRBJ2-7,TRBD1,TGTGCCAGCAGTCCTCGACAGGGGGCAACGGCCTACGAGCAGTACTTC,CASSPRQGATAYEQYF
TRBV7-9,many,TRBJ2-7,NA,TGTGCCAGCAGCTTAGATTTCGACGAGCAGTACTTC,CASSLDFDEQYF
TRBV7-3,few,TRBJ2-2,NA,TGTGCCAGCAGCTCAACTAGGAGACAGTTGAACACCGGGGAGCTGTTTTTT,CASSSTRRQLNTGELFF
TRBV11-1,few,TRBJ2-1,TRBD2,TGTGCCAGCAGCTACGGGACTAGCGGGGGCCCTAGCTCCTACAATGAGCAGTTCTTC,CASSYGTSGGPSSYNEQFF
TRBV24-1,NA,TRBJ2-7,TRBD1,TGTGCCACCAGTGATTTTGACAGGGACGAGCAGTACTTC,CATSDFDRDEQYF
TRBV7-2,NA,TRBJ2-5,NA,TGTGCCAGCAGCTTCTTGGGAGGAGGGGAGACCCAGTACTTC,CASSFLGGGETQYF
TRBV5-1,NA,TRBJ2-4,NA,TGCGCCAGCAGACCAGGGGCTGGAGAAAACATTCAGTACTTC,CASRPGAGENIQYF
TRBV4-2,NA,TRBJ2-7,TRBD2,TGTGCCAGCAGCCAAGTGGGACGGGGGGGCCGCTACGAGCAGTACTTC,CASSQVGRGGRYEQYF
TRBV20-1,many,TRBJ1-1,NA,TGCAGTGCCAGATACAGGGTTGAGATCGTGAACACTGAAGCTTTCTTT,CSARYRVEIVNTEAFF
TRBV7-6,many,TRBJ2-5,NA,TGTGCCAGCAGCCTACGAGATCCCCAAGAGACCCAGTACTTC,CASSLRDPQETQYF
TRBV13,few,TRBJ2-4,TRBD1,TGTGCCAGCAGCTTACTCGGGGGACAGGGCGCCACCAAAAACATTCAGTACTTC,CASSLLGGQGATKNIQYF
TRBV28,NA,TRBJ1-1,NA,TGTGCCAGCAGTACCAGTTGGGGGACTGAAGCTTTCTTT,CASSTSWGTEAFF
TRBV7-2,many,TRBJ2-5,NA,TGTGCCAGCAGCCCCATAAGTGGGGAGACCCAGTACTTC,CASSPISGETQYF
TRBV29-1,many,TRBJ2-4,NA,TGCAGCGTTGAAGGGACACCAAAAAACATTCAGTACTTC,CSVEGTPKNIQYF
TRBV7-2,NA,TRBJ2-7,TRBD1,TGTGCCAGCAGCTTATACCAGGGGGCTAACGAGCAGTACTTC,CASSLYQGANEQYF
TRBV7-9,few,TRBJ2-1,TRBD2,TGTGCCAGCAGCTATACACTAGCGCATGAGCAGTTCTTC,CASSYTLAHEQFF
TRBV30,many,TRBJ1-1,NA,TGTGCCTGGAGTGTCGGAGGCCTGGGGGCTGAAGCTTTCTTT,CAWSVGGLGAEAFF
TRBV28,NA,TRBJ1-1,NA,TGTGCCAGCCGAACAGGGAATAAAAAAGCTTTCTTT,CASRTGNKKAFF
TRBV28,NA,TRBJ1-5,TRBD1,TGTGCCAGCAAAAAGGGACAGGGCAATCAGCCCCAGCATTTT,CASKKGQGNQPQHF
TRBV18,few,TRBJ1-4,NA,TGTGCCAGCTCACCAAGTGGTGTCAGGACAACTAATGAAAAACTGTTTTTT,CASSPSGVRTTNEKLFF
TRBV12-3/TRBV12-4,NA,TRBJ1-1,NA,TGTGCCAGCAGTCACCCTTTGGGGAGGGACACGAACACTGAAGCTTTCTTT,CASSHPLGRDTNTEAFF
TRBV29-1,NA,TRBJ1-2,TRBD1,TGCAGCGTTCGACAGGGGGCCGTCCGCCAGCTTAACTATGGCTACACCTTC,CSVRQGAVRQLNYGYTF
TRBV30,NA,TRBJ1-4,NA,TGTGCCTGGAGTGCCAAAACCGAAGGAGCGGGGGAAAAACTGTTTTTT,CAWSAKTEGAGEKLFF
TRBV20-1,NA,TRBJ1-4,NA,TGCAGTGCTAGAGATCGATTTGCGACCGGCTTAACTAATGAAAAACTGTTTTTT,CSARDRFATGLTNEKLFF
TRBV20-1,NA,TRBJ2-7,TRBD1,TGCAGTGCTAGAATTACAGGGGGCTCCTACGAGCAGTACTTC,CSARITGGSYEQYF
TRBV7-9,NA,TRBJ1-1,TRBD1,TGTGCCAGCAGCTTGCCGGGACAGGGGGTTCTAGGCACTGAAGCTTTCTTT,CASSLPGQGVLGTEAFF
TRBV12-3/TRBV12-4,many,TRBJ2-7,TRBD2,TGTGCCAGCACCCTGATGACTAGCGGGAACTACGAGCAGTACTTC,CASTLMTSGNYEQYF
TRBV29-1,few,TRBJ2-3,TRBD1,TGCAGCGTTGACCAGGGGGGACAGGACACAGATACGCAGTATTTT,CSVDQGGQDTDTQYF
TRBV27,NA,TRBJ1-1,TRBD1,TGTGCCAGCAGTCTTACATATAAGGACAGGGGGCGATTAGCTTTCTTT,CASSLTYKDRGRLAFF
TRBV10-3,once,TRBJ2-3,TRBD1,TGTGCCTCGGGACAGGGCGACGATACGCAGTATTTT,CASGQGDDTQYF
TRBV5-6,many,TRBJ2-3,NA,TGTGCCAGCAGCTCCGACGGAAATACGCAGTATTTT,CASSSDGNTQYF
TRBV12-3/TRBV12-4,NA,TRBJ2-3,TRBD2,TGTGCCAGCAGTTTGGATAGCGGGGGCCCTCGGGATACGCAGTATTTT,CASSLDSGGPRDTQYF
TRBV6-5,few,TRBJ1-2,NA,TGTGCCAGCAGTTACATGCGACTTTACTATGGCTACACCTTC,CASSYMRLYYGYTF